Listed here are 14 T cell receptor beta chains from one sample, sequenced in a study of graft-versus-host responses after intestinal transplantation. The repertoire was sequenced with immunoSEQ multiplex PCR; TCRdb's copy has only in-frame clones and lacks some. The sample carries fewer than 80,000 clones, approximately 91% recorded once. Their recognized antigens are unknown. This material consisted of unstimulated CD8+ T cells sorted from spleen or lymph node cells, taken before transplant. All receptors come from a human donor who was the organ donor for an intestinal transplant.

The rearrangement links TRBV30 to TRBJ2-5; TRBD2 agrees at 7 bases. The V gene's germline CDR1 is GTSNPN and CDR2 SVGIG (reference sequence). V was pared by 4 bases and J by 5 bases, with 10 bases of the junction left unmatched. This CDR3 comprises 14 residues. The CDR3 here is CAWTPGGGLETQYF. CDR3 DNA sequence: TGTGCCTGGACCCCGGGCGGGGGTCTTGAGACCCAGTACTTC.

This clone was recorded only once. CDR3 bases: TGCAGCGCCCCGCGGGGGGCGCTTCAAGAGACCCAGTACTTC. This sequence encodes CSAPRGALQETQYF. This chain uses TRBV29-1 with TRBJ2-5; 8 bases line up with TRBD2. V was clipped by 7 bases and J by 2 bases; unmatched bases: 9. The CDR3 is 14 residues long. In germline, CDR1 is SQVTM, CDR2 ANQGSEA.

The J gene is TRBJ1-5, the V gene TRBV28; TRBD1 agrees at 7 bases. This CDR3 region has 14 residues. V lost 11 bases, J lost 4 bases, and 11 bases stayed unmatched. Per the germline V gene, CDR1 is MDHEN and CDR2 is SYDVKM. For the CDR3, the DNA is TGTGCCGGACACTGCAGGGGGTTAAATCAGCCCCAGCATTTT. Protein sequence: CAGHCRGLNQPQHF.

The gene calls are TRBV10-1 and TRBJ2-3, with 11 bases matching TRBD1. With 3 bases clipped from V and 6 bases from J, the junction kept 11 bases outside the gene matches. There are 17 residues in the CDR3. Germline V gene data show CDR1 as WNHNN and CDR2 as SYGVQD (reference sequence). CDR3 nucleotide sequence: TGCGCCAGCAGTGATCCCACCGGACAGGGGGCCCGGGATACGCAGTATTTT. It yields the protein CASSDPTGQGARDTQYF.

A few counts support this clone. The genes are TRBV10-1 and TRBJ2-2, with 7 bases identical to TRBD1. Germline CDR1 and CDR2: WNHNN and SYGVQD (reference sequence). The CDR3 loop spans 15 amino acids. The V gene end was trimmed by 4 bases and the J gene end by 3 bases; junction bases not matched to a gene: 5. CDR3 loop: CASSAGTAHTGELFF. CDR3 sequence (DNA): TGCGCCAGCAGTGCCGGGACAGCTCACACCGGGGAGCTGTTTTTT.

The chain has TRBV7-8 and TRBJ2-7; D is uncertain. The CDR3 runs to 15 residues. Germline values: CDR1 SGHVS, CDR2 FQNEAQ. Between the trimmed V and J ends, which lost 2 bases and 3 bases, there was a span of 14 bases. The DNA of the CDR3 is TGTGCCAGCAGCTTATCCGTCCCTTGCGACTACGAGCAGTACTTC. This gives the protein CASSLSVPCDYEQYF.

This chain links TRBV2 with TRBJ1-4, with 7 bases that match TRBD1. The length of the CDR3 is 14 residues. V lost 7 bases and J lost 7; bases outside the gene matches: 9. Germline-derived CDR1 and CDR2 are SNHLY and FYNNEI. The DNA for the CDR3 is TGTGCCAGCATGCCCAACAGGGGTTCTGAAAAACTGTTTTTT. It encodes CASMPNRGSEKLFF. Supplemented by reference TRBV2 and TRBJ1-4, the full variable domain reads EPEVTQTPSHQVTQMGQEVILRCVPISNHLYFYWYRQILGQKVEFLVSFYNNEISEKSEIFDDQFSVERPDGSNFTLKIRSTKLEDSAMYFCASMPNRGSEKLFFGSGTQLSVL.

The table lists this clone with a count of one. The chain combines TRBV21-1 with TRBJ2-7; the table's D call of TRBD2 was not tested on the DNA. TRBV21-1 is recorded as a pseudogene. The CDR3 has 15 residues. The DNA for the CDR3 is TGTGCCAGCAGCCCCCGCTTAGCGGGAGGCTACGAGCAGTACTTC. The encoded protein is CASSPRLAGGYEQYF.

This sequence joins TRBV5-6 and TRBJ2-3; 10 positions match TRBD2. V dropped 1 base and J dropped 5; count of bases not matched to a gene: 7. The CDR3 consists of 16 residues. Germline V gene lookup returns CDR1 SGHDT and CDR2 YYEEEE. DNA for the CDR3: TGTGCCAGCAGCTTGAGGCTAGCGGGAGTATTAGATACGCAGTATTTT. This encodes CASSLRLAGVLDTQYF. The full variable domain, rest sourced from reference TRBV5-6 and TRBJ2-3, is DAGVTQSPTHLIKTRGQQVTLRCSPKSGHDTVSWYQQALGQGPQFIFQYYEEEERQRGNFPDRFSGHQFPNYSSELNVNALLLGDSALYLCASSLRLAGVLDTQYFGPGTRLTVL.

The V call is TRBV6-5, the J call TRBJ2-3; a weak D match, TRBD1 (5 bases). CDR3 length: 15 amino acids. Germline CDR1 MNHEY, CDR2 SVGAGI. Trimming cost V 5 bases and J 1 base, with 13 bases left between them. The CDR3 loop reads CASSASEGGTDTQYF. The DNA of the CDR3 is TGTGCCAGCAGTGCGAGCGAAGGGGGCACAGATACGCAGTATTTT.

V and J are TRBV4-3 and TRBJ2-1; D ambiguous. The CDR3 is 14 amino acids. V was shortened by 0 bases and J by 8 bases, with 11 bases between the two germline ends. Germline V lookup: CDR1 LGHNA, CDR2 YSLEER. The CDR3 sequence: CASSQDYPRYEQFF. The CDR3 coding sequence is TGCGCCAGCAGCCAAGATTATCCCAGGTATGAGCAGTTCTTC.

The CDR3 is CASSLRPGELNTEAFF. The DNA of the CDR3 is TGTGCCAGCAGTTTAAGGCCGGGTGAGTTGAACACTGAAGCTTTCTTT. The chain carries TRBV28 and TRBJ1-1, with D hard to call. Germline-derived CDR1 and CDR2 are MDHEN and SYDVKM. CDR3 length: 16 amino acids. The V and J ends lost 2 bases and 0 bases respectively, with 13 bases between them.

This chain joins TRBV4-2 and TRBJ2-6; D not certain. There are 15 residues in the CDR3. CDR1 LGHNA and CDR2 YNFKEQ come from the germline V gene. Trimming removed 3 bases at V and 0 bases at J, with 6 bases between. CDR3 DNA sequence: TGTGCCAGCAGCCAGACTTTCTCTGGGGCCAACGTCCTGACTTTC. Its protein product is CASSQTFSGANVLTF.

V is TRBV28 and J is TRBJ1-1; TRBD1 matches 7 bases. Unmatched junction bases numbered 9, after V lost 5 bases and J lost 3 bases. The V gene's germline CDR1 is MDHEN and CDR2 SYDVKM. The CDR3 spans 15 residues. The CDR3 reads CASSPDREADTEAFF. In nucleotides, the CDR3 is TGTGCCAGCAGTCCCGACAGGGAAGCCGACACTGAAGCTTTCTTT.